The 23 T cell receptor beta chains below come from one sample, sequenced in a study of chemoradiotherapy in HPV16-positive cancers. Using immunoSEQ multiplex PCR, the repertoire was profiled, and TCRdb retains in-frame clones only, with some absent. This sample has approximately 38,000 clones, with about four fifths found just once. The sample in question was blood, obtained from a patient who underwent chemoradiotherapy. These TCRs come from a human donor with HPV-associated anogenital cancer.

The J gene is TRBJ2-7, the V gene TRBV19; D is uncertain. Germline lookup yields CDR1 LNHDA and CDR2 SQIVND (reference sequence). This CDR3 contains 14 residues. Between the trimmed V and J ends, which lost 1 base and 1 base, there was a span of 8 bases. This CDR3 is CASSIVDSSYEQYF. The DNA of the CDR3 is TGTGCCAGTAGTATAGTGGATTCTTCCTACGAGCAGTACTTC.

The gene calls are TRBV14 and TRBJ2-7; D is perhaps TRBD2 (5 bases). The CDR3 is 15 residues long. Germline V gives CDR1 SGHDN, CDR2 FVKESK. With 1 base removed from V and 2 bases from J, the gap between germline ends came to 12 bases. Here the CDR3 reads CASSQVTGNPYEQYF. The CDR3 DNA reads TGTGCCAGCAGCCAAGTCACGGGGAACCCCTACGAGCAGTACTTC. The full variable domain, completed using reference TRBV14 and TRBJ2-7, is EAGVTQFPSHSVIEKGQTVTLRCDPISGHDNLYWYRRVMGKEIKFLLHFVKESKQDESGMPNNRFLAERTGGTYSTLKVQPAELEDSGVYFCASSQVTGNPYEQYFGPGTRLTVT.

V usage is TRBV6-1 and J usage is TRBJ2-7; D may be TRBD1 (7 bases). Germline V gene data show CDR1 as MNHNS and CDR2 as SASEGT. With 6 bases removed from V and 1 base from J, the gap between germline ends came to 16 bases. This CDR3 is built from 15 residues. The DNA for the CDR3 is TGTGCCAGCAGGGGGTGGCAGGGGGGTTCCTACGAGCAGTACTTC. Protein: CASRGWQGGSYEQYF.

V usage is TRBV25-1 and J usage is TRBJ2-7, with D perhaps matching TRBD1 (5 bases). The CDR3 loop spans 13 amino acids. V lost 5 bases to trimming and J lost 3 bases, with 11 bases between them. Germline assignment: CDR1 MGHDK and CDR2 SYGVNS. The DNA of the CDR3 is TGTGCCAGCAGTACGACAGCCCTCTACGAGCAGTACTTC. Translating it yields CASSTTALYEQYF.

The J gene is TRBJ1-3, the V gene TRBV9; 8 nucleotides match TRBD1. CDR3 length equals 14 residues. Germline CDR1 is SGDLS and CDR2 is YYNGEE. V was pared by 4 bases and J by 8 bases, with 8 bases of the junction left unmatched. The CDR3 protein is CASSTGQAGDTIYF. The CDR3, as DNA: TGTGCCAGCAGCACGGGACAGGCCGGAGACACCATATATTTT.

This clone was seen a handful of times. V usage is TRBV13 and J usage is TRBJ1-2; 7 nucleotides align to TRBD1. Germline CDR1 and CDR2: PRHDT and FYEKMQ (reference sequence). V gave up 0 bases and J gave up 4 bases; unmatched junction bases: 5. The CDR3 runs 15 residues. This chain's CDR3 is CASSLGDRQGYGYTF. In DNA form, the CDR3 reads TGTGCCAGCAGCTTAGGGGACAGGCAGGGCTATGGCTACACCTTC. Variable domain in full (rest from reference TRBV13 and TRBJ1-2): AAGVIQSPRHLIKEKRETATLKCYPIPRHDTVYWYQQGPGQDPQFLISFYEKMQSDKGSIPDRFSAQQFSDYHSELNMSSLELGDSALYFCASSLGDRQGYGYTFGSGTRLTVV.

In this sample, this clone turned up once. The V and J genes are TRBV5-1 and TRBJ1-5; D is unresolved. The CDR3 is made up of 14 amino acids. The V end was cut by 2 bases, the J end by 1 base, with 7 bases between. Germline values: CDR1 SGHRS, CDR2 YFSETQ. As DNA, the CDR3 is TGCGCCAGCAGCTTCGGGGAAAGCAATCAGCCCCAGCATTTT. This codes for CASSFGESNQPQHF.

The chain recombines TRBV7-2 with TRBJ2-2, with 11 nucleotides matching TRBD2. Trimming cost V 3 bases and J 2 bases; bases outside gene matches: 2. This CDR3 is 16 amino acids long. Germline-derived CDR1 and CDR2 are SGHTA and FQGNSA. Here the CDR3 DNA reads TGTGCCAGCAGCTTGGGACTAGCGGTTAACACCGGGGAGCTGTTTTTT. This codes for CASSLGLAVNTGELFF.

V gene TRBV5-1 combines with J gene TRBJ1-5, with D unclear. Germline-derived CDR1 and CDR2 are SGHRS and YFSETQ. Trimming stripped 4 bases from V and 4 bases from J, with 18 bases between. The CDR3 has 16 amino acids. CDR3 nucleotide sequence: TGCGCCAGCAGCCCTGGAGAACCCCCCCCTAATCAGCCCCAGCATTTT. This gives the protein CASSPGEPPPNQPQHF.

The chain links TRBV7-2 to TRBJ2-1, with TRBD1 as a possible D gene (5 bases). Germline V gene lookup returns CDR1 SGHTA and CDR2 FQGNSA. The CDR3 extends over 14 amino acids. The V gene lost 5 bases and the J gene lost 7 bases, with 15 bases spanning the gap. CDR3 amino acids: CASSAWSAGNEQFF. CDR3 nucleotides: TGTGCCAGCAGCGCGTGGAGCGCAGGGAATGAGCAGTTCTTC.

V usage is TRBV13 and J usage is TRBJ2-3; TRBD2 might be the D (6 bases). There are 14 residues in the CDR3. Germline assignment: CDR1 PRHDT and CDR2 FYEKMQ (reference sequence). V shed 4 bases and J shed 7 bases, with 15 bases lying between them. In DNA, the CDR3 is TGTGCCAGCAGCTCGGGACTGGCCCGGAATACGCAGTATTTT. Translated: CASSSGLARNTQYF.

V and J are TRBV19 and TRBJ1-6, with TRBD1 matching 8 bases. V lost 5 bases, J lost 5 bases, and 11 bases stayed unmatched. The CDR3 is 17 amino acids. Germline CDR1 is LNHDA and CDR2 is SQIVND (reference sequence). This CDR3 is CASSSRQGTFHNSPLHF. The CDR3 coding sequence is TGTGCCAGTAGTTCCCGACAGGGGACCTTCCATAATTCACCCCTCCACTTT.

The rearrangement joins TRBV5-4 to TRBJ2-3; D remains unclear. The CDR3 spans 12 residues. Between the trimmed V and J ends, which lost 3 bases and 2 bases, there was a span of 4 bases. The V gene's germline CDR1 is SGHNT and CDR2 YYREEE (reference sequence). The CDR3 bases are TGTGCCAGCAGCTCTGACACAGATACGCAGTATTTT. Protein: CASSSDTDTQYF.

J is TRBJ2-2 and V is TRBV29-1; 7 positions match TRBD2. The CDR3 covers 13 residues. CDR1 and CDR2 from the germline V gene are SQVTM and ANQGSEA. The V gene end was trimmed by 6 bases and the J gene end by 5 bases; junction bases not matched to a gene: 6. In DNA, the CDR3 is TGCAGCGTGGGGCGGGGAGGGACCGGGGAGCTGTTTTTT. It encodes CSVGRGGTGELFF.

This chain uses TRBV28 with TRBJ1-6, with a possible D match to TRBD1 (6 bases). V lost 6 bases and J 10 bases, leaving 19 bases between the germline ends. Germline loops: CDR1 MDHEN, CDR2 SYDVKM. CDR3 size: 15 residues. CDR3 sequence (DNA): TGTGCCAGCAGGAGCCCGGACAGTTCTATCTCACCCCTCCACTTT. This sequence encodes CASRSPDSSISPLHF.

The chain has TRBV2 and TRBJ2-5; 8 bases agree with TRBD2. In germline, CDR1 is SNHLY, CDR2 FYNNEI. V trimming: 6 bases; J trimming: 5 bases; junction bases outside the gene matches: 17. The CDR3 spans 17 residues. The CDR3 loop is CASRRGLGTQVQETQYF. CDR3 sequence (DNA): TGTGCCAGCAGAAGGGGACTAGGGACCCAAGTGCAGGAGACCCAGTACTTC.

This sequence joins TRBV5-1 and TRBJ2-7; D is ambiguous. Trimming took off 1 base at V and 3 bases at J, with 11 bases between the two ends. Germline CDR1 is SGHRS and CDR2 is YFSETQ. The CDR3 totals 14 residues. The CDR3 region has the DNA TGCGCCAGCAGCTTGTCTGGGTTCCTCTACGAGCAGTACTTC. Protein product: CASSLSGFLYEQYF.

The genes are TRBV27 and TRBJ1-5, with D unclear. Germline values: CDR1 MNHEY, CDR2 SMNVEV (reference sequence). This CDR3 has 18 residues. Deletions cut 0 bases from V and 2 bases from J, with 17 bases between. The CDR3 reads CASSLSCDPDGCNQPQHF. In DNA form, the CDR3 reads TGTGCCAGCAGTTTATCGTGCGACCCGGACGGATGCAATCAGCCCCAGCATTTT.

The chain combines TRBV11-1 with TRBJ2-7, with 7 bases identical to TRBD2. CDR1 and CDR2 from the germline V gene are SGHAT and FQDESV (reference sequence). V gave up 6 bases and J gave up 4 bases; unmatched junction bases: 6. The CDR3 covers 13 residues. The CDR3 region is CASSKIGGYEQYF. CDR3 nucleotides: TGTGCCAGCAGTAAGATCGGGGGGTACGAGCAGTACTTC.

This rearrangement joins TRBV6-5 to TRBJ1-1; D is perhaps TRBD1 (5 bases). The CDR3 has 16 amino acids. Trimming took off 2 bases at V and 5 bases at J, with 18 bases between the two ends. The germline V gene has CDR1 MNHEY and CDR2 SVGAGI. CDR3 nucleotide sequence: TGTGCCAGCAGTTACGGACGCAGGGAGATGGGGACTGAAGCTTTCTTT. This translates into CASSYGRREMGTEAFF.

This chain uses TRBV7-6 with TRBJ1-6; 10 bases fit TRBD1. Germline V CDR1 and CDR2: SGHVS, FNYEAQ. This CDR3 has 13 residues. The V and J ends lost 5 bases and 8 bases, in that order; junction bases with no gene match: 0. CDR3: CASSGTGDSPLHF. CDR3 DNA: TGTGCCAGCAGCGGGACAGGGGATTCACCCCTCCACTTT. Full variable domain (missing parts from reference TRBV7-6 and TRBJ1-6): GAGVSQSPRYKVTKRGQDVALRCDPISGHVSLYWYRQALGQGPEFLTYFNYEAQQDKSGLPNDRFSAERPEGSISTLTIQRTEQRDSAMYRCASSGTGDSPLHFGNGTRLTVT.

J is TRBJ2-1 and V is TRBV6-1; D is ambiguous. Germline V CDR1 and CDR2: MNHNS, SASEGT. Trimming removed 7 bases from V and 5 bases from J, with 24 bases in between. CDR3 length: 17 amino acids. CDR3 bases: TGTGCCAGCAATGACGGACGTGCCAGTGGGTCGAACAATGAGCAGTTCTTC. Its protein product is CASNDGRASGSNNEQFF.

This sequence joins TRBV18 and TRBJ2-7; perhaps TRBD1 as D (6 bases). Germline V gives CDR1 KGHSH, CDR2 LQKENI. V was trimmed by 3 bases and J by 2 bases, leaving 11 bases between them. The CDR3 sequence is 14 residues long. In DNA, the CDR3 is TGTGCCAGCTCACCGAGGACAGAGACCTACGAGCAGTACTTC. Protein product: CASSPRTETYEQYF.